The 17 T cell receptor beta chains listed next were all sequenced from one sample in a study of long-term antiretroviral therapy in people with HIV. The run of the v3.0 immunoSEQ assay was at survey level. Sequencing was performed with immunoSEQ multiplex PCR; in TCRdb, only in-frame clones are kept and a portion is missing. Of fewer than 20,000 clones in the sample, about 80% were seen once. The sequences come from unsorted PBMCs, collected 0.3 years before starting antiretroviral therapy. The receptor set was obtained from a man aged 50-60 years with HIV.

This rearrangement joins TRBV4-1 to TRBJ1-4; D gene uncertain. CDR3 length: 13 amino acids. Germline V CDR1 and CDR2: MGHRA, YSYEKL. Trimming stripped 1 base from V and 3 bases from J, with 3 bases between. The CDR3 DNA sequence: TGCGCCAGCAGCCAAGTCCCTAATGAAAAACTGTTTTTT. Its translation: CASSQVPNEKLFF.

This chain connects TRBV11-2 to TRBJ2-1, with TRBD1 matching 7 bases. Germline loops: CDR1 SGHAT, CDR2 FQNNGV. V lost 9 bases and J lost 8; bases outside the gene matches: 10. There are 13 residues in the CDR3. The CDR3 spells CASTGVWGYEQFF. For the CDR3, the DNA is TGTGCCAGTACAGGGGTTTGGGGGTATGAGCAGTTCTTC.

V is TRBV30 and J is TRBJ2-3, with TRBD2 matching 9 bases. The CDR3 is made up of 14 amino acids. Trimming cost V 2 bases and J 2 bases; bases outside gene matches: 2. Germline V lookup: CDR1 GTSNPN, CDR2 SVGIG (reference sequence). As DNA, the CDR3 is TGTGCCTGGAGTAAGCGGGGGGCCACAGATACGCAGTATTTT. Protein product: CAWSKRGATDTQYF. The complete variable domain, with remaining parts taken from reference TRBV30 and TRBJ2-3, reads SQTIHQWPATLVQPVGSPLSLECTVEGTSNPNLYWYRQAAGRGLQLLFYSVGIGQISSEVPQNLSASRPQDRQFILSSKKLLLSDSGFYLCAWSKRGATDTQYFGPGTRLTVL.

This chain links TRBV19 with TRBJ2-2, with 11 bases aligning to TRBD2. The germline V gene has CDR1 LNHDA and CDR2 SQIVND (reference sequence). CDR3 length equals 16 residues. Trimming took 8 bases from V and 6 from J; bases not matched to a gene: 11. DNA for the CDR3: TGTGCCAGTCGCCGATCGACTAGCGGGATACCCGGGGAGCTGTTTTTT. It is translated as CASRRSTSGIPGELFF.

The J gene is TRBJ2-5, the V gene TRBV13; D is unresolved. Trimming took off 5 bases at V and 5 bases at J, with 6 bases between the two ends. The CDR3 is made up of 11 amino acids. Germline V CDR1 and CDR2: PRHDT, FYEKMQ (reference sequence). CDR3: CASSQKETQYF. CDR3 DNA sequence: TGTGCCAGCAGCCAAAAGGAGACCCAGTACTTC.

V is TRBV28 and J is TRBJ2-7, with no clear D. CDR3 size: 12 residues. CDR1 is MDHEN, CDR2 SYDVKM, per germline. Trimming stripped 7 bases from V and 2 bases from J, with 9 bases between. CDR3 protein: CASTLPPYEQYF. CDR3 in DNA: TGTGCCAGCACCCTACCCCCCTACGAGCAGTACTTC.

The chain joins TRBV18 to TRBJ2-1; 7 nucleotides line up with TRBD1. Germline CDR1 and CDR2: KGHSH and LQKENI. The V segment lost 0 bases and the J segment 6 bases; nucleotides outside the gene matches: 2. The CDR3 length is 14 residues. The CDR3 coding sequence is TGTGCCAGCTCACCACCGGCAGGGGGCAATGAGCAGTTCTTC. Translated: CASSPPAGGNEQFF.

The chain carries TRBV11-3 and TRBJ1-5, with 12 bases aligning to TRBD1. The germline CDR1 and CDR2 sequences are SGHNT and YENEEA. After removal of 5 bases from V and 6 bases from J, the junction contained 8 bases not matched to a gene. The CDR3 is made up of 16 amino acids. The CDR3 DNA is TGTGCCAGCAGCCTAGGGGACAGGGGGCTGGGTCAGCCCCAGCATTTT. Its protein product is CASSLGDRGLGQPQHF.

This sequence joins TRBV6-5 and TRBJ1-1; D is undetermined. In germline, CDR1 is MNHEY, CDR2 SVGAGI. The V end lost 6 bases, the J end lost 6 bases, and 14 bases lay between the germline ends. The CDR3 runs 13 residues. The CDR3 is CASRLLERAEAFF. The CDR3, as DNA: TGTGCCAGCAGACTCCTTGAACGGGCTGAAGCTTTCTTT.

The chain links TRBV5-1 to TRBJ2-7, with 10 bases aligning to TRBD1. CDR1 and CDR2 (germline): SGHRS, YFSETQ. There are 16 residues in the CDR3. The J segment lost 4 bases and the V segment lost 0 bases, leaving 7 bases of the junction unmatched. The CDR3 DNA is TGCGCCAGCAGCTTGGCCCCCGGGACAGGGGCTTACGAGCAGTACTTC. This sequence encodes CASSLAPGTGAYEQYF.

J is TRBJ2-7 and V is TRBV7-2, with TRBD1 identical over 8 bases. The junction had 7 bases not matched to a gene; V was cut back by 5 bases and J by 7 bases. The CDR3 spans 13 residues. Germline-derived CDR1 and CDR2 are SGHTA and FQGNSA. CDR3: CASSPGQGWEQYF. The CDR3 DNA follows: TGTGCCAGCAGCCCAGGACAGGGTTGGGAGCAGTACTTC.

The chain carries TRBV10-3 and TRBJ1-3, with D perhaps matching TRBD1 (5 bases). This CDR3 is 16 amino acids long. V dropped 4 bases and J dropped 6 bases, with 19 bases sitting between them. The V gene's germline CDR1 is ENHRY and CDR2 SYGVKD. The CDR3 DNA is TGTGCCATCAGTGGGGACCGGGGGGACGTGGAAAACACCATATATTTT. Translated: CAISGDRGDVENTIYF.

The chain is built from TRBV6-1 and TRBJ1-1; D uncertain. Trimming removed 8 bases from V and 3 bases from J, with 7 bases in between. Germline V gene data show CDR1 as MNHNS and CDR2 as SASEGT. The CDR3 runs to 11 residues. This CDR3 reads CASSRYTEAFF. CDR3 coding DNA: TGTGCCAGCTCGCGGTACACTGAAGCTTTCTTT.

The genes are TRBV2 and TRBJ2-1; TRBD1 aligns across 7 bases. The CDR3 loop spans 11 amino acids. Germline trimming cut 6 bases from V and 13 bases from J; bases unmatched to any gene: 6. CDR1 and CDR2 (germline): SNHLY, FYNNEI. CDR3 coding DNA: TGTGCCAGCAGCAATGGACAGGTTCAGTTCTTC. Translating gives CASSNGQVQFF.

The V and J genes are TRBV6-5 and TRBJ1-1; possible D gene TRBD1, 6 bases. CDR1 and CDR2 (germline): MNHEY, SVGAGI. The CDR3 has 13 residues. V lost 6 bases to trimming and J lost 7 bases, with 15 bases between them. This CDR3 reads CASRVTGAFEAFF. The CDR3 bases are TGTGCCAGCAGGGTGACAGGAGCTTTTGAAGCTTTCTTT.

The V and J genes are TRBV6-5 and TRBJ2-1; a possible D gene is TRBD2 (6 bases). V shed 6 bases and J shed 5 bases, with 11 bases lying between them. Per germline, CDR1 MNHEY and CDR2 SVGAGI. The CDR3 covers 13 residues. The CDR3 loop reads CASRSGLNNEQFF. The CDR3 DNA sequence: TGTGCCAGCAGGAGTGGACTAAACAATGAGCAGTTCTTC.

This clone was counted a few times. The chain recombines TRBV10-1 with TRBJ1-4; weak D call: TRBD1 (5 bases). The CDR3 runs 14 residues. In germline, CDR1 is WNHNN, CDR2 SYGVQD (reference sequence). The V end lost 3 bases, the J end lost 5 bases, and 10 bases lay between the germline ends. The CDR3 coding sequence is TGCGCCAGCAGTGAAGAAGGGGTAAATGAAAAACTGTTTTTT. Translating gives CASSEEGVNEKLFF.